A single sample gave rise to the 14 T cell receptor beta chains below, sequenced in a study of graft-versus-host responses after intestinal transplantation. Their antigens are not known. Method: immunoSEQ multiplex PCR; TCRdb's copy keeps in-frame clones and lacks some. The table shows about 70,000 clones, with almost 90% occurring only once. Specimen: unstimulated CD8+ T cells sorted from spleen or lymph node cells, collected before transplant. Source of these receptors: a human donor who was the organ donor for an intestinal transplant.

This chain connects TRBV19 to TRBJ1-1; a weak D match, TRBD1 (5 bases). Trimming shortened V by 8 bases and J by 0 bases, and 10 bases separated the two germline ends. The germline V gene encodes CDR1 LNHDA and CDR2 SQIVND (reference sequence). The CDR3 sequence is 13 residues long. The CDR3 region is CASAGLMNTEAFF. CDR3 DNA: TGTGCCAGTGCGGGACTGATGAACACTGAAGCTTTCTTT.

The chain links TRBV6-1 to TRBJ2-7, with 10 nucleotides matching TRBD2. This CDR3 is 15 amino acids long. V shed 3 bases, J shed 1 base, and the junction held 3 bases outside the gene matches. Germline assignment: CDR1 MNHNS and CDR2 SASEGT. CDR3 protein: CASSDIAGGSYEQYV. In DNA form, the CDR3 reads TGTGCCAGCAGTGATATAGCGGGGGGTTCCTACGAGCAGTACGTC.

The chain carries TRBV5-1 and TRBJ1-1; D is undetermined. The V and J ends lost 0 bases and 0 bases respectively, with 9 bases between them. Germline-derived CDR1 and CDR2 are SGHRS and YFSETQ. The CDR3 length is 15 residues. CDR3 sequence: CASSLAVVMNTEAFF. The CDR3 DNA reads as TGCGCCAGCAGCTTGGCCGTAGTTATGAACACTGAAGCTTTCTTT.

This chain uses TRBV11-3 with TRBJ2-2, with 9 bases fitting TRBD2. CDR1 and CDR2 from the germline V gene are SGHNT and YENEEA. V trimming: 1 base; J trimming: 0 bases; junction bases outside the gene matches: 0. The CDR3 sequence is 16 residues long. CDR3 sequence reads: CASSLGGGANTGELFF. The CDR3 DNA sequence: TGTGCCAGCAGCTTAGGCGGGGGGGCGAACACCGGGGAGCTGTTTTTT.

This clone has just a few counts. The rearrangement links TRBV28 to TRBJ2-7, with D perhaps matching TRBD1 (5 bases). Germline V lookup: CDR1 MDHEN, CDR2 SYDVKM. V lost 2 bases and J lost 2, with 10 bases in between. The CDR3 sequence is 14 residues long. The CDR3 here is CASSLRRVAYEQYV. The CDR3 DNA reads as TGTGCCAGCAGTTTACGCAGGGTAGCCTACGAGCAGTACGTC.

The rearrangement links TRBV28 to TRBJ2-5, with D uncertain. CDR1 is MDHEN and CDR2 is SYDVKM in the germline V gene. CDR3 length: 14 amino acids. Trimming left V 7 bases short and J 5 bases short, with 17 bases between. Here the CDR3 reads CASIPAALGETQYF. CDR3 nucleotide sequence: TGTGCCAGCATCCCCGCGGCACTCGGGGAGACCCAGTACTTC.

CDR3 protein: CASSPMGGRPPGANVLTF. The CDR3 DNA follows: TGCGCCAGCAGCCCAATGGGGGGGCGGCCGCCTGGGGCCAACGTCCTGACTTTC. This chain uses TRBV4-3 with TRBJ2-6; D perhaps matches TRBD2 (7 bases). CDR3 length equals 18 residues. Germline V CDR1 and CDR2: LGHNA, YSLEER. V was trimmed by 4 bases and J by 2 bases, leaving 18 bases between them.

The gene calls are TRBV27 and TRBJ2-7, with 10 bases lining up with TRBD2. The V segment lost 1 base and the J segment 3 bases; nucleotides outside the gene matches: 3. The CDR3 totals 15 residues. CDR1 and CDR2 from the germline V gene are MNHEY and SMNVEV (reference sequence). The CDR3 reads CASSLLPSGSYEQYV. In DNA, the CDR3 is TGTGCCAGCAGTTTATTGCCTAGCGGGAGCTACGAGCAGTACGTC.

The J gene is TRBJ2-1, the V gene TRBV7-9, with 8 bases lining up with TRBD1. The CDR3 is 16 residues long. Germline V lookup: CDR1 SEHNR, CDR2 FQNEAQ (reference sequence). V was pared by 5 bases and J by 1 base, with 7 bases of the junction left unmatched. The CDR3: CASSPPTGESYNEQFF. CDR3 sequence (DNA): TGTGCCAGCAGCCCTCCGACAGGGGAATCCTACAATGAGCAGTTCTTC.

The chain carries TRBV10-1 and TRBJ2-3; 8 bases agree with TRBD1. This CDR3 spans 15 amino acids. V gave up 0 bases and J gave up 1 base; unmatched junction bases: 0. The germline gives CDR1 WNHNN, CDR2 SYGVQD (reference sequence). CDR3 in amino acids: CASSESTGGTDTQYF. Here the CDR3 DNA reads TGCGCCAGCAGTGAGTCGACAGGGGGCACAGATACGCAGTATTTT.

In nucleotides, the CDR3 is TGTGCCAGCAAGATCCTAGCGGGGTCACACAATGAGCAGTTCTTC. Translating it yields CASKILAGSHNEQFF. The chain has TRBV6-5 and TRBJ2-1, with 9 bases that match TRBD2. Germline CDR1 MNHEY, CDR2 SVGAGI. The CDR3 is made up of 15 amino acids. Trimming took 7 bases from V and 5 from J; bases not matched to a gene: 9.

DNA of the CDR3: TGTGCCAGCACCGCGGCACCTTCCTACGAGCAGTACGTC. It encodes CASTAAPSYEQYV. V is TRBV2 and J is TRBJ2-7; unclear D gene. Germline V gives CDR1 SNHLY, CDR2 FYNNEI. This CDR3 region has 13 residues. V shed 7 bases and J shed 1 base, with 11 bases lying between them.

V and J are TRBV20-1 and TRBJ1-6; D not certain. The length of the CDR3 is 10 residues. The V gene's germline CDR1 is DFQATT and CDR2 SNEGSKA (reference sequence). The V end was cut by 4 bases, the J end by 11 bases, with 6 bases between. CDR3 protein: CSATVTPLHF. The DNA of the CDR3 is TGCAGTGCTACCGTAACACCCCTCCACTTT.

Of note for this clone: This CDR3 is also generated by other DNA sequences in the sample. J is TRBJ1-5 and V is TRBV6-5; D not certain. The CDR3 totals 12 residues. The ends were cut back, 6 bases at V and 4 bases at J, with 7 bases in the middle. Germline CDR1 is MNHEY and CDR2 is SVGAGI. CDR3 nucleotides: TGTGCCAGCAGGAGTGAGAATCAGCCCCAGCATTTT. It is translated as CASRSENQPQHF.